The 28 T cell receptor beta chains listed next were all sequenced from one sample in a study of T-cell memory formation after mild COVID-19. TCRdb passed the 5' RACE reads through MiXCR, listing each CDR3 protein once. The sample carries about 540,000 distinct CDR3 sequences, around 21% recorded once. Sequencing input: PBMCs or a T cell subset sorted from them (not recorded which). The receptors shown here come from an adult woman who had mild COVID-19 (a few samples of this study predate the infection). Cell type and time point are not known.

The rearrangement uses TRBV7-9 and TRBJ2-7, with D perhaps matching TRBD2 (6 bases). V was shortened by 5 bases and J by 3 bases, with 17 bases between the two germline ends. The germline CDR1 and CDR2 sequences are SEHNR and FQNEAQ (reference sequence). The CDR3 length is 15 residues. CDR3 sequence (DNA): TGTGCCAGCAGCCCCTCCGGGGGAGCACTCTACGAGCAGTACTTC. It codes for CASSPSGGALYEQYF.

The CDR3 coding sequence is TGTGCCAGCAGGCCGCTACCGGGACTAGCGGGAGACACAGATACGCAGTATTTT. It codes for CASRPLPGLAGDTDTQYF. The V call is TRBV27, the J call TRBJ2-3; 14 bases are shared with TRBD2. CDR3 size: 18 residues. Trimming removed 6 bases from V and 2 bases from J; junction bases left unmatched: 10. Germline V gene sequence: CDR1 MNHEY, CDR2 SMNVEV (reference sequence).

In this sample, this clonotype turned up many times. V is TRBV15 and J is TRBJ2-7; weak D call: TRBD1 (6 bases). Trimming cost V 4 bases and J 1 base, with 14 bases left between them. CDR1 is LNHNV and CDR2 is YYDKDF in the germline V gene (reference sequence). The length of the CDR3 is 15 residues. The CDR3 sequence is CATSISGTRSYEQYF. CDR3 DNA: TGTGCCACCAGCATCTCCGGGACAAGATCCTACGAGCAGTACTTC.

A few counts support this clonotype. The chain employs TRBV13 and TRBJ2-1; TRBD2 might be the D (5 bases). The V and J ends lost 5 bases and 7 bases respectively, with 6 bases between them. The germline V gene encodes CDR1 PRHDT and CDR2 FYEKMQ (reference sequence). The CDR3 covers 11 residues. The CDR3 sequence is CASSGRNEQFF. CDR3 DNA: TGTGCCAGCAGCGGGAGAAATGAGCAGTTCTTC. Combining the CDR3 with reference TRBV13 and TRBJ2-1 gives the whole variable domain AAGVIQSPRHLIKEKRETATLKCYPIPRHDTVYWYQQGPGQDPQFLISFYEKMQSDKGSIPDRFSAQQFSDYHSELNMSSLELGDSALYFCASSGRNEQFFGPGTRLTVL.

The table lists this clonotype with a few counts. The chain employs TRBV5-1 and TRBJ1-2; D gene unclear. Germline lookup yields CDR1 SGHRS and CDR2 YFSETQ. The V end was cut by 4 bases, the J end by 6 bases, with 13 bases between. The CDR3 has 13 residues. Written as DNA, the CDR3 is TGCGCCAGCAGCCTTAGACCTAATGATGGCTACACCTTC. Protein sequence: CASSLRPNDGYTF.

DNA for the CDR3: TGCAGCGTTGTTTCGGGGGCGGGGATCTCCTACGAGCAGTACTTC. It codes for CSVVSGAGISYEQYF. The V gene is TRBV29-1, the J gene TRBJ2-7; D is possibly TRBD1 or TRBD2 (6 bases each). This CDR3 region has 15 residues. Per germline, CDR1 SQVTM and CDR2 ANQGSEA. The germline V and J ends were trimmed by 4 bases and 0 bases, with 16 bases remaining between them.

The chain carries TRBV3-1 and TRBJ2-3, with TRBD2 as a possible D gene (6 bases). Trimming shortened V by 5 bases and J by 1 base, and 13 bases separated the two germline ends. Germline loops: CDR1 LGHDT, CDR2 YNNKEL (reference sequence). There are 15 residues in the CDR3. For the CDR3, the DNA is TGTGCCAGCAGCATTCCCGGGGAGGGCACAGATACGCAGTATTTT. Encoded protein: CASSIPGEGTDTQYF.

The chain carries TRBV7-8 and TRBJ2-5; 8 bases line up with TRBD2. This CDR3 comprises 13 residues. Trimming at V came to 5 bases and at J to 5 bases, leaving 4 bases not matched to a gene. Per the germline V gene, CDR1 is SGHVS and CDR2 is FQNEAQ. The CDR3 loop reads CASSSGSRETQYF. The CDR3 nucleotides are TGTGCCAGCAGCAGCGGGAGTCGGGAGACCCAGTACTTC.

This clonotype was counted a few times. The V and J genes are TRBV7-9 and TRBJ2-1, with D possibly matching TRBD2 (6 bases). The CDR3 contains 14 residues. Per germline, CDR1 SEHNR and CDR2 FQNEAQ (reference sequence). The V end lost 1 base, the J end lost 6 bases, and 10 bases lay between the germline ends. This CDR3 reads CASSLGLAFNEQFF. CDR3 DNA: TGTGCCAGCAGCTTAGGTCTAGCGTTCAATGAGCAGTTCTTC.

The rearrangement joins TRBV7-9 to TRBJ1-4; the D gene is possibly TRBD1 (6 bases). Germline values: CDR1 SEHNR, CDR2 FQNEAQ (reference sequence). V was pared by 2 bases and J by 6 bases, with 13 bases between. CDR3 length: 15 amino acids. The CDR3 reads CASSLSGARYEKLFF. CDR3 nucleotide sequence: TGTGCCAGCAGCTTATCGGGGGCACGTTATGAAAAACTGTTTTTT.

This clonotype was seen at least ten times. This CDR3 is CSARDGYSGTGAPQHF. CDR3 nucleotide sequence: TGCAGTGCTAGAGATGGTTACTCCGGGACAGGGGCGCCCCAGCATTTT. The gene calls are TRBV20-1 and TRBJ1-5; 10 positions match TRBD1. Germline CDR1 and CDR2: DFQATT and SNEGSKA (reference sequence). The CDR3 consists of 16 residues. The junction had 11 bases not matched to a gene; V was cut back by 0 bases and J by 9 bases.

This chain links TRBV5-1 with TRBJ2-7; D call uncertain. The CDR3 runs to 9 residues. With 3 bases removed from V and 6 bases from J, the gap between germline ends came to 1 base. CDR1 and CDR2 from the germline V gene are SGHRS and YFSETQ. The CDR3 reads CASSSEQYF. The CDR3 DNA follows: TGCGCCAGCAGCTCCGAGCAGTACTTC. The complete variable domain, with remaining parts taken from reference TRBV5-1 and TRBJ2-7, reads KAGVTQTPRYLIKTRGQQVTLSCSPISGHRSVSWYQQTPGQGLQFLFEYFSETQRNKGNFPGRFSGRQFSNSRSEMNVSTLELGDSALYLCASSSEQYFGPGTRLTVT.

The table lists this clonotype with a few counts. The gene calls are TRBV24-1 and TRBJ2-1; possible D gene TRBD2, 6 bases. The CDR3 extends over 14 amino acids. The germline V and J ends were trimmed by 9 bases and 3 bases, with 14 bases remaining between them. Germline V gene data show CDR1 as KGHDR and CDR2 as SFDVKD. The CDR3 DNA sequence: TGTGCCACCCTCCGAGCGGGCTTCTACAATGAGCAGTTCTTC. Protein product: CATLRAGFYNEQFF.

The table lists this clonotype with many counts. This sequence joins TRBV3-1 and TRBJ2-7; no clear D gene. Trimming removed 0 bases from V and 2 bases from J, with 5 bases in between. Germline V gene lookup returns CDR1 LGHDT and CDR2 YNNKEL (reference sequence). This CDR3 contains 13 residues. This CDR3 reads CASSQDLTYEQYF. DNA for the CDR3: TGTGCCAGCAGCCAAGATCTTACCTACGAGCAGTACTTC.

V usage is TRBV7-8 and J usage is TRBJ2-7, with D perhaps TRBD2 (6 bases). The CDR3 runs 16 residues. V shed 1 base and J shed 0 bases, with 13 bases lying between them. CDR1 is SGHVS and CDR2 is FQNEAQ in the germline V gene. The CDR3 bases are TGTGCCAGCAGCTTAGTTAGCCGGGGGAGCTCCTACGAGCAGTACTTC. Encoded protein: CASSLVSRGSSYEQYF.

This clonotype was seen once. The chain links TRBV9 to TRBJ2-7; D remains ambiguous. V lost 0 bases, J lost 2 bases, and 9 bases lay in between. The CDR3 is made up of 14 amino acids. In germline, CDR1 is SGDLS, CDR2 YYNGEE. The CDR3 DNA is TGTGCCAGCAGCGTAGATGAAGCTGCCTACGAGCAGTACTTC. As protein: CASSVDEAAYEQYF.

This clonotype was counted only a few times. The genes are TRBV27 and TRBJ2-7; D gene uncertain. The CDR3 consists of 15 residues. CDR1 and CDR2 (germline): MNHEY, SMNVEV (reference sequence). The V end lost 8 bases, the J end lost 5 bases, and 22 bases lay between the germline ends. The CDR3 DNA is TGTGCCAGCGGCACCGGGCAGACCCTAACCCACGAGCAGTACTTC. Translated, it gives CASGTGQTLTHEQYF.

V is TRBV4-3 and J is TRBJ2-3; no reliable D call. Per the germline V gene, CDR1 is LGHNA and CDR2 is YSLEER. The CDR3 runs 15 residues. V was cut by 0 bases and J by 1 base, with 8 bases left in between. CDR3 sequence (DNA): TGCGCCAGCAGCCAAGAGGCTATAGGCACAGATACGCAGTATTTT. It specifies CASSQEAIGTDTQYF.

This clonotype was detected a few times. The chain has TRBV27 and TRBJ1-1; 7 nucleotides align to TRBD1. Unmatched junction bases numbered 16, after V lost 6 bases and J lost 6 bases. Germline CDR1 reads MNHEY; CDR2 reads SMNVEV (reference sequence). The CDR3 length is 16 residues. In DNA form, the CDR3 reads TGTGCCAGCAGGTCGAGAGGCCCACAGGGGACGGCTGAAGCTTTCTTT. Translating it yields CASRSRGPQGTAEAFF.

This clonotype occurred a few times. This chain uses TRBV12-2 with TRBJ2-1; the DNA was not used to check the table's D call, TRBD2. TRBV12-2 is labeled a pseudogene. This CDR3 has 16 residues. The DNA of the CDR3 is TGTGCAAGTCGCTTAGCGAGAGGGCCCCTATACAATGAGCAGTTCTTC. Its translation: CASRLARGPLYNEQFF.

This clonotype was counted only a few times. This chain connects TRBV6-6 to TRBJ2-7, with a weak D call TRBD1 (6 bases). CDR3 size: 15 residues. Germline V gene sequence: CDR1 MNHNY, CDR2 SVGAGI (reference sequence). Deletions cut 2 bases from V and 0 bases from J, with 11 bases between. The CDR3 spells CASSYATGPSYEQYF. DNA for the CDR3: TGTGCCAGCAGTTACGCCACAGGGCCCTCCTACGAGCAGTACTTC.

The CDR3 DNA reads as TGTGCCAGCGGGGAGATTCCCGGACAAAGCTCCTACAATGAGCAGTTCTTC. Translation: CASGEIPGQSSYNEQFF. V gene TRBV12-3 or TRBV12-4 combines with J gene TRBJ2-1; D assignment may be TRBD1 or TRBD2 (5 bases each). The germline V and J ends were trimmed by 8 bases and 0 bases, with 20 bases remaining between them. The length of the CDR3 is 17 residues.

Only a few counts were recorded for this clonotype. The rearrangement uses TRBV2 and TRBJ2-7, with 9 bases identical to TRBD1. The germline CDR1 and CDR2 sequences are SNHLY and FYNNEI. This CDR3 has 13 amino acids. Trimming at V came to 5 bases and at J to 3 bases, leaving 2 bases not matched to a gene. Here the CDR3 reads CASSTGGNYEQYF. The CDR3 region has the DNA TGTGCCAGCAGTACAGGGGGCAACTACGAGCAGTACTTC. Variable domain in full (rest from reference TRBV2 and TRBJ2-7): EPEVTQTPSHQVTQMGQEVILRCVPISNHLYFYWYRQILGQKVEFLVSFYNNEISEKSEIFDDQFSVERPDGSNFTLKIRSTKLEDSAMYFCASSTGGNYEQYFGPGTRLTVT.

The CDR3 DNA reads as TGCGCCAGCAGCCAAGAATCGGGGTTAGCCTACGAGCAGTACTTC. Its translation: CASSQESGLAYEQYF. The V and J genes are TRBV4-1 and TRBJ2-7; a weak D match, TRBD2 (5 bases). The CDR3 loop spans 15 amino acids. V shed 0 bases and J shed 2 bases, with 11 bases lying between them. Germline CDR1 is MGHRA and CDR2 is YSYEKL.

The V call is TRBV24-1, the J call TRBJ2-1; D remains unclear. The CDR3 has 13 residues. The V end was cut by 8 bases, the J end by 4 bases, with 11 bases between. Germline-derived CDR1 and CDR2 are KGHDR and SFDVKD. The DNA of the CDR3 is TGTGCCACCATGGGCGCTGTTTACAATGAGCAGTTCTTC. The encoded protein is CATMGAVYNEQFF.

This rearrangement joins TRBV10-3 to TRBJ2-1; TRBD2 matches at 7 bases. The V gene end was trimmed by 5 bases and the J gene end by 2 bases; junction bases not matched to a gene: 9. Germline V lookup: CDR1 ENHRY, CDR2 SYGVKD. The CDR3 consists of 16 residues. The CDR3 spells CAISPGEGPTYNEQFF. Here the CDR3 DNA reads TGTGCCATCAGTCCTGGGGAGGGGCCAACCTACAATGAGCAGTTCTTC.

This clonotype has a count of ten or more. The chain links TRBV5-1 to TRBJ1-1; D remains unclear. The CDR3 has 13 amino acids. Trimming cost V 3 bases and J 1 base, with 7 bases left between them. Germline V gives CDR1 SGHRS, CDR2 YFSETQ. The CDR3 nucleotides read TGCGCCAGCAGCTACCGGGCGAACACTGAAGCTTTCTTT. This encodes CASSYRANTEAFF.

The chain is built from TRBV11-3 and TRBJ2-6; possible D gene TRBD1, 5 bases. V was shortened by 1 base and J by 2 bases, with 15 bases between the two germline ends. CDR3 length: 18 residues. Germline CDR1 reads SGHNT; CDR2 reads YENEEA. DNA of the CDR3: TGTGCCAGCAGCTTAGTTGGTCAGGGCGTCCCTGGGGCCAACGTCCTGACTTTC. This codes for CASSLVGQGVPGANVLTF.